This entry concerns a single T cell receptor beta chain. Its matching antigen is unknown. This CDR3 contains 15 residues. V lost 7 bases, J lost 1 base, and 14 bases lay in between. Germline V gene data show CDR1 as SNHLY and CDR2 as FYNNEI. This sample is part of a study of T cell responses to AZD1222 COVID-19 vaccine. Regarding the study as a whole: Sampling captured repertoires only after the peak T cell response. Only 5 or 6 AZD1222 recipients were seropositive at baseline. A mostly white British donor set with more females was recruited, and clonal diversity was possibly underestimated. Vaccine-associated CD4 TCRs ranged over spike, dominating at 160-218 and 743-854.

Produced via immunoSEQ multiplex PCR; TCRdb's table is partial and in-frame only. The profile shows some 180,000 clones, 85% to 95% of them singletons. This clonotype was obtained from an adult who received the MenACWY meningococcal vaccine as a control. Sequenced here: peripheral blood, sampled 28 days after the second dose of the MenACWY control vaccine. V and J are TRBV2 and TRBJ1-3; TRBD1 is a possible D gene (6 bases). The chain's CDR3 is CASTAAGASGNTIYF. The CDR3 nucleotides read TGTGCCAGCACGGCGGCGGGGGCTTCTGGAAACACCATATATTTT.